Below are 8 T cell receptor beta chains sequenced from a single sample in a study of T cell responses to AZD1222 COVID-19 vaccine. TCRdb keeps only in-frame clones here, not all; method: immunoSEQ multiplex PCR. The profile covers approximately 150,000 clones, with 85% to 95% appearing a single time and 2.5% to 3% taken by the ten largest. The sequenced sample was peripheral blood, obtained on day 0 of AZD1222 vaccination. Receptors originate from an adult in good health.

CDR3 loop: CASSLAPLGGRVTGELFF. The CDR3 DNA reads TGTGCCAGCAGCTTAGCTCCCCTTGGCGGGAGAGTAACCGGGGAGCTGTTTTTT. The chain couples TRBV7-6 to TRBJ2-2; 7 nucleotides agree with TRBD2. The germline V gene encodes CDR1 SGHVS and CDR2 FNYEAQ. The CDR3 has 18 residues. The junction had 12 bases not matched to a gene; V was cut back by 0 bases and J by 5 bases.

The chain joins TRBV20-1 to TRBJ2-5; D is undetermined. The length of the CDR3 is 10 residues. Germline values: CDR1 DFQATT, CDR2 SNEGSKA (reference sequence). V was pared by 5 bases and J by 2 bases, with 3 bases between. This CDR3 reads CSAGQETQYF. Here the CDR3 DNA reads TGCAGTGCTGGGCAAGAGACCCAGTACTTC.

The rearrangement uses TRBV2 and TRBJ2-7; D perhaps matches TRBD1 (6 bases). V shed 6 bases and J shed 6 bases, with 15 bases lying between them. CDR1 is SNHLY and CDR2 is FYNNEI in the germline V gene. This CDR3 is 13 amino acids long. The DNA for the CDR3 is TGTGCCAGCAGGGACAGAGGTCCCTCCGAGCAGTACTTC. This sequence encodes CASRDRGPSEQYF.

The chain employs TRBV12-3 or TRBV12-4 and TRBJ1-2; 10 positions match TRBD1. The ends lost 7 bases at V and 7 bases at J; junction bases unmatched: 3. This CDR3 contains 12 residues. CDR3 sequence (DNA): TGTGCCAGCAAAGACAGGGGGCTTGGCTACACCTTC. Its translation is CASKDRGLGYTF.

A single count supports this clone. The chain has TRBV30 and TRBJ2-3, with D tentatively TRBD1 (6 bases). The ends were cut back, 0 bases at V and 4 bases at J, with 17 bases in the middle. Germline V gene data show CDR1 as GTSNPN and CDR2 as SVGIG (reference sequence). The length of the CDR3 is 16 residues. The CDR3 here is CAWSVGQGMRPDTQYF. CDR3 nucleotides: TGTGCCTGGAGTGTAGGTCAGGGGATGAGGCCAGATACGCAGTATTTT.

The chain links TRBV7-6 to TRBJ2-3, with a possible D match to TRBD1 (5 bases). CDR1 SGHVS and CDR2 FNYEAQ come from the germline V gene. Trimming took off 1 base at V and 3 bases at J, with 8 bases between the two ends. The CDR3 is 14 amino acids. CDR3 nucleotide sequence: TGTGCCAGCAGCTTAGAGGGGCTGACAGATACGCAGTATTTT. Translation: CASSLEGLTDTQYF.

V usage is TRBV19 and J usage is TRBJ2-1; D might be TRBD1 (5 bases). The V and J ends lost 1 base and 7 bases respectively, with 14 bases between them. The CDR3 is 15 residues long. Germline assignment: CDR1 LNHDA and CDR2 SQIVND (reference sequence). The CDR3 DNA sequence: TGTGCCAGTAGTATAGGACAGACCCAATCGAATGAGCAGTTCTTC. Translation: CASSIGQTQSNEQFF.

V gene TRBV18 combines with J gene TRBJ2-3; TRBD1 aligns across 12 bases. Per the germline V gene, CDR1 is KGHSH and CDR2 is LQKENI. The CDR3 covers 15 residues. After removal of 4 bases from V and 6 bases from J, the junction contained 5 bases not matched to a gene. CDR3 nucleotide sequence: TGTGCCAGCTCACGGGGACAGGGGGCCGTGGATACGCAGTATTTT. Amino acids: CASSRGQGAVDTQYF.